This T cell receptor (beta chain) derives from a study of blood T cell repertoires in COVID-19. About the research overall: Sites across the United States, Italy and Spain contributed samples from acute and convalescent COVID-19. PBMCs, B-cell-depleted T cells, or T cells provided the cDNA or gDNA that made up the material.

Only in-frame clones appear in the TCRdb table, and some are missing; sequencing was by immunoSEQ multiplex PCR. The sample holds 110,000 or so clones, 70% to 90% seen once. Looked up from germline, CDR1 is MNHNS and CDR2 is SASEGT. V shed 1 base and J 1 base; nucleotides not matched to a gene: 10. This CDR3 has 18 amino acids. The source of this sequence is a middle-aged man with acute or convalescent COVID-19. The chain employs TRBV6-1 and TRBJ2-3; 8 positions match TRBD2. The source material was peripheral blood. CDR3 DNA: TGTGCCAGCAGTGAAGTCGAGCGGGGGTCTACTGGCACAGATACGCAGTATTTT. Translated: CASSEVERGSTGTDTQYF.